One T cell receptor (beta chain) is described in this entry. Assay: immunoSEQ multiplex PCR; the TCRdb copy retains only in-frame clones and omits some. The sample lists about 52,000 clones; 90% to 95% were seen once. The V end was cut by 4 bases, the J end by 4 bases, with 9 bases between. The CDR3 loop spans 12 amino acids. CDR1 is SGHNT and CDR2 is YYREEE in the germline V gene (reference sequence). This entry is derived from a study of OX40 agonist ivuxolimab in advanced cancers. Sequenced here: CD4+ or CD8+ T cells sorted from blood, sampled in a trial of the OX40 agonist ivuxolimab. This sequence was found in an adult with an advanced solid tumor such as melanoma, head and neck, liver or kidney cancer. This chain links TRBV5-4 with TRBJ2-7; D perhaps matches TRBD1 (6 bases). In nucleotides, the CDR3 is TGTGCCAGCAGCGGGGACAAATACGAGCAGTACTTC. Protein: CASSGDKYEQYF.